Listed below are T cell receptor beta chains from one sample, sequenced in a study of vaccination and CD4 T cells after COVID-19. These receptors' antigens are unknown. TCRdb re-analysed the PCR reads in MiXCR, keeping a single row per CDR3 protein. The top ten hold 47% of the sample, which has several thousand distinct CDR3 sequences, 35% to 50% seen once. The sample consisted of CD4+ T cells from blood, cultured in vitro. The receptor set was obtained from a human donor who had recovered from COVID-19. CDR3s include the opening cysteine and the closing phenylalanine or tryptophan.

CASSLRTEAYEQYF TRBV7-2 14
CASSRQGLWGNTIYF TRBV7-2 15
CASSLVLAGEWETQYF TRBV7-2 16
CASSYPKRTSASGNQPQHF TRBV6-5 19
CSAAGHLNTEAFF TRBV20-1 13
CASSLRSGTGSDTQYF TRBV19 16
CASSQDSPGQGASGYTF TRBV4-1 17
CASSQNTEAFF TRBV2 11
CSARTPRNYGYTF TRBV20-1 13
CASSDSPGQGSPLHF TRBV2 15
CAWSVRGVEETQYF TRBV30 14
CASSHQGGLEQFF TRBV5-4 13
CATSRGLAGRETQYF TRBV15 15
CASSLGGGGYNSPLHF TRBV7-8 16
CASSPSLPRGWAGYGYTF TRBV6-1 18
CASSQGLTSVAYEQYF TRBV4-1 16
CSATGTRTYEQYF TRBV20-1 13
CASSLLDAGENIQYF TRBV28 15
CASSREGHSVYIQYF TRBV12-3/TRBV12-4 15
CASSVSGSTTEAFF TRBV2 14
CASSTQGLANSPLHF TRBV5-1 15
CATSRAVNYGYTF TRBV15 13
CASSASFRDRALYGYTF TRBV19 17
CASSPPTGGGYTF TRBV18 13
CASSLWGEKLFF TRBV7-2 12
CASSEGQDTYGYTF TRBV6-1 14
CASSTGQGVYEQYF TRBV23-1 14
CASSLGLTAAFTIYF TRBV7-8 15
CASRNRGYTGELFF TRBV27 14